This TCR beta chain was found in a study of blood T cell repertoires in COVID-19. Germline V gives CDR1 LNHNV, CDR2 YYDKDF (reference sequence). Trimming removed 4 bases from V and 8 bases from J, with 19 bases in between. The CDR3 spans 15 residues. The table came from immunoSEQ multiplex PCR; TCRdb's copy has only in-frame clones and leaves some out. The sample records about 120,000 clones, about 89% being singletons. This clone occurred once. Input material: peripheral blood. V is TRBV15 and J is TRBJ2-3; possibly TRBD2 for D (7 bases). The origin of this receptor is a human donor with acute or convalescent COVID-19. The donor label of this sample is uncertain. CDR3 region: CATSTGSTGGGTQYF. The CDR3 DNA reads TGTGCCACCAGCACGGGGTCTACGGGGGGCGGTACGCAGTATTTT.